A single sample gave rise to the 16 T cell receptor beta chains below, sequenced in a study of molecular identifiers for immune sequencing clone quantification. MiXCR, run by TCRdb on the PCR reads, gives a single entry per CDR3 protein. The sample holds about 320,000 distinct CDR3 sequences, about 21% seen once. The specimen sequenced was naive CD8+ T cells from blood, with Jurkat cell RNA spiked in. Subset: FACS-sorted CD8+CD4-CCR7+CD45RA+ naive T cells. These receptors were obtained from a human donor in good health. Some libraries in this study had Jurkat cell RNA spiked in.

In its sample, this clonotype was seen many times. The rearrangement uses TRBV18 and TRBJ2-5; D gene unclear. Looked up from germline, CDR1 is KGHSH and CDR2 is LQKENI. V lost 5 bases and J lost 0, with 10 bases in between. The CDR3 has 14 residues. The CDR3 protein is CASSAATYQETQYF. CDR3 DNA sequence: TGTGCCAGCTCAGCCGCTACCTACCAAGAGACCCAGTACTTC.

This clonotype was found many times. The V call is TRBV28, the J call TRBJ1-2; no reliable D call. The CDR3 loop spans 11 amino acids. Trimming removed 6 bases from V and 5 bases from J, with 7 bases in between. Germline CDR1 reads MDHEN; CDR2 reads SYDVKM. The CDR3 DNA is TGTGCCAGCAGCCGTGAATATGGCTACACCTTC. It specifies CASSREYGYTF.

At least ten counts were recorded for this clonotype. CDR3 residues: CASSPGHGTDTSGQYF. The DNA of the CDR3 is TGCGCCAGCAGCCCGGGGCATGGGACTGATACGTCGGGGCAGTACTTC. The chain links TRBV4-3 to TRBJ2-7, with D possibly matching TRBD2 (6 bases). Germline lookup yields CDR1 LGHNA and CDR2 YSLEER. Trimming stripped 4 bases from V and 9 bases from J, with 25 bases between. This CDR3 is built from 16 residues.

There are many counts of this clonotype. The chain links TRBV20-1 to TRBJ1-5, with D uncertain. The CDR3 has 14 residues. The V end lost 2 bases, the J end lost 4 bases, and 12 bases lay between the germline ends. Germline CDR1 is DFQATT and CDR2 is SNEGSKA (reference sequence). As DNA, the CDR3 is TGCAGTGCTAGATCTGCAGGCAGTAATCAGCCCCAGCATTTT. It encodes CSARSAGSNQPQHF.

This clonotype was seen at least ten times. CDR3 residues: CSARDGGTGEQYF. CDR3 nucleotides: TGCAGTGCCAGGGACGGCGGGACGGGGGAGCAGTACTTC. The chain has TRBV20-1 and TRBJ2-7, with D possibly being TRBD2 (6 bases). The germline V gene encodes CDR1 DFQATT and CDR2 SNEGSKA (reference sequence). The CDR3 loop spans 13 amino acids. V lost 6 bases and J lost 7, with 19 bases in between.

This clonotype was seen repeatedly, ten times or more. V and J are TRBV7-9 and TRBJ2-5; D may be TRBD1 (5 bases). The CDR3 consists of 14 residues. The germline V gene encodes CDR1 SEHNR and CDR2 FQNEAQ (reference sequence). V was shortened by 1 base and J by 2 bases, with 8 bases between the two germline ends. CDR3 sequence reads: CASSLGTIQETQYF. In nucleotides, the CDR3 is TGTGCCAGCAGCTTAGGGACAATTCAAGAGACCCAGTACTTC.

On this clonotype itself: A read error may be the cause here, since a much bigger clone is one base away. V gene TRBV5-3 combines with J gene TRBJ2-2, with D perhaps TRBD2 (6 bases). TRBV5-3 falls under the ORF class, with uncertain function. The CDR3 sequence is 15 residues long. The CDR3 region is CASSLGGDYAGELFF. The CDR3 region has the DNA TGTGCCAGCAGCTTGGGCGGGGATTACGCCGGGGAGCTGTTTTTT.

In this sample, this clonotype turned up many times. This CDR3 reads CSARPRASGSADTQYF. CDR3 sequence (DNA): TGCAGTGCTAGACCCCGGGCTAGCGGGAGTGCAGATACGCAGTATTTT. The chain is built from TRBV20-1 and TRBJ2-3; TRBD2 agrees at 10 bases. In germline, CDR1 is DFQATT, CDR2 SNEGSKA (reference sequence). V was pared by 2 bases and J by 4 bases, with 9 bases of the junction left unmatched. The CDR3 is 16 residues long.

This clonotype was observed many times. J is TRBJ2-7 and V is TRBV18; tentatively, D is TRBD1 or TRBD2 (5 bases each). CDR3 size: 16 residues. Germline V gives CDR1 KGHSH, CDR2 LQKENI. The ends were cut back, 2 bases at V and 5 bases at J, with 19 bases in the middle. CDR3 in amino acids: CASSPYGRDLFNEQYF. As DNA, the CDR3 is TGTGCCAGCTCACCATATGGTCGGGACCTTTTCAACGAGCAGTACTTC. Filled out from reference TRBV18 and TRBJ2-7, the complete variable domain reads NAGVMQNPRHLVRRRGQEARLRCSPMKGHSHVYWYRQLPEEGLKFMVYLQKENIIDESGMPKERFSAEFPKEGPSILRIQQVVRGDSAAYFCASSPYGRDLFNEQYFGPGTRLTVT.

This clonotype appeared a few times. The genes are TRBV19 and TRBJ2-1, with D tentatively TRBD1 (6 bases). The germline gives CDR1 LNHDA, CDR2 SQIVND (reference sequence). V dropped 5 bases and J dropped 0 bases, with 11 bases sitting between them. CDR3 length: 15 residues. This CDR3 reads CASSAWTASYNEQFF. DNA for the CDR3: TGTGCCAGTAGTGCCTGGACAGCCTCCTACAATGAGCAGTTCTTC.

The rearrangement joins TRBV7-9 to TRBJ2-2; D is perhaps TRBD1 (6 bases). CDR3 length equals 17 residues. V was cut by 5 bases and J by 6 bases, with 22 bases left in between. CDR1 and CDR2 (germline): SEHNR, FQNEAQ (reference sequence). CDR3 nucleotides: TGTGCCAGCAGCCGGCGGAACGGGACAAGCGACGCCGGGGAGCTGTTTTTT. It codes for CASSRRNGTSDAGELFF.

There are many counts of this clonotype. The gene calls are TRBV20-1 and TRBJ2-2, with 10 bases fitting TRBD2. Trimming took 3 bases from V and 9 from J; bases not matched to a gene: 7. Germline-derived CDR1 and CDR2 are DFQATT and SNEGSKA (reference sequence). This CDR3 spans 14 amino acids. CDR3 residues: CSASATSGYRELFF. The CDR3 DNA is TGCAGTGCTAGTGCGACTAGCGGGTACCGGGAGCTGTTTTTT.

There are many counts of this clonotype. The chain employs TRBV27 and TRBJ1-6; D remains unclear. V lost 6 bases, J lost 7 bases, and 13 bases lay in between. The CDR3 is 14 amino acids. Germline V gene sequence: CDR1 MNHEY, CDR2 SMNVEV (reference sequence). The CDR3 region has the DNA TGTGCCAGCAGGTTGGACCTCAGGAATTCACCCCTCCACTTT. Amino acid sequence: CASRLDLRNSPLHF.

V gene TRBV2 combines with J gene TRBJ1-2; D is unclear. Per the germline V gene, CDR1 is SNHLY and CDR2 is FYNNEI. The CDR3 has 16 amino acids. V was trimmed by 4 bases and J by 4 bases, leaving 19 bases between them. Written as DNA, the CDR3 is TGTGCCAGCAGTGTAGAAGCCAGGAAAATTGGCTATGGCTACACCTTC. Protein product: CASSVEARKIGYGYTF.

This clonotype was detected only a few times. The chain employs TRBV10-3 and TRBJ2-7, with a possible D match to TRBD2 (5 bases). The CDR3 has 15 amino acids. V gave up 0 bases and J gave up 7 bases, with 16 bases separating them. CDR1 is ENHRY, CDR2 SYGVKD, per germline. In nucleotides, the CDR3 is TGTGCCATCAGTGAGTCTCTGCTAGCAGTGTATGAGCAGTACTTC. Translating gives CAISESLLAVYEQYF.

Concerning this clonotype itself: This may be a read error: a much more frequent sequence differs by one nucleotide. The gene calls are TRBV12-3 or TRBV12-4 and TRBJ2-7; TRBD2 aligns across 7 bases. The trim removed 6 bases at V and 5 bases at J, leaving 7 bases unmatched. The CDR3 is 13 residues long. The CDR3, as DNA: TGTGCCAGCAGAGGACTAGTGGGGGACGAGCAGTACTTC. It codes for CASRGLVGDEQYF.